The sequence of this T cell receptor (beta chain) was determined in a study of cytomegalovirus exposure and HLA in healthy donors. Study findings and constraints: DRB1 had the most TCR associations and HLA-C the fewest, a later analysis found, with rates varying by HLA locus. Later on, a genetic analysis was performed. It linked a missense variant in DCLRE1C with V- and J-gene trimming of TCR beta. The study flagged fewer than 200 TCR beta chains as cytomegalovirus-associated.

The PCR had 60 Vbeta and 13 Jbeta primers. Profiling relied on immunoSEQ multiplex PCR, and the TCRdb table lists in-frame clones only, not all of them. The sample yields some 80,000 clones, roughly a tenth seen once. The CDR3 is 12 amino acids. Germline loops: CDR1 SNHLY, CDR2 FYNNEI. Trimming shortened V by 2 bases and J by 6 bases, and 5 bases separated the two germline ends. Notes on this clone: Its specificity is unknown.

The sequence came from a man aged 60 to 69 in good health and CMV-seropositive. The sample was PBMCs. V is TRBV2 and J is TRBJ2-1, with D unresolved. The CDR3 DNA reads TGTGCCAGCAGTGAACTAACCAATGAGCAGTTCTTC. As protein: CASSELTNEQFF.